One sample yielded the 6 T cell receptor beta chains listed below, sequenced in a study of blood T cell repertoires in COVID-19. The protocol was immunoSEQ multiplex PCR, while the TCRdb copy is restricted to in-frame clones and leaves out a portion. The sample has 150,000 to 200,000 clones, around 83% seen once. What was sequenced was peripheral blood. The source of these receptors is a woman in her 70s with COVID-19, enrolled during active disease.

The chain couples TRBV10-3 to TRBJ2-7, with 11 bases lining up with TRBD2. V was pared by 7 bases and J by 0 bases, with 17 bases of the junction left unmatched. CDR1 and CDR2 from the germline V gene are ENHRY and SYGVKD. The CDR3 spans 19 residues. For the CDR3, the DNA is TGTGCCATCACCCTCCCCATCCGATCGACTAGCGGGGACTCCTACGAGCAGTACTTC. Its translation: CAITLPIRSTSGDSYEQYF.

This clone was picked up a small number of times. The V gene is TRBV24-1, the J gene TRBJ2-7, with 7 bases fitting TRBD1. The CDR3 totals 14 residues. Germline V gene sequence: CDR1 KGHDR, CDR2 SFDVKD. V shed 7 bases and J 1 base; nucleotides not matched to a gene: 6. The CDR3: CATSDRETSYEQYF. The CDR3 DNA is TGTGCCACCAGCGACAGGGAAACTTCCTACGAGCAGTACTTC.

The chain couples TRBV10-3 to TRBJ1-1, with 8 nucleotides matching TRBD1. The CDR3 is made up of 16 amino acids. CDR1 and CDR2 from the germline V gene are ENHRY and SYGVKD. Trimming took 0 bases from V and 1 from J; bases not matched to a gene: 4. CDR3 DNA sequence: TGTGCCATCAGTGAGTCAAGAGGGACAGGGAACACTGAAGCTTTCTTT. Translating it yields CAISESRGTGNTEAFF.

The chain combines TRBV10-3 with TRBJ2-1, with 10 nucleotides matching TRBD2. Germline V gives CDR1 ENHRY, CDR2 SYGVKD. The CDR3 has 17 residues. The junction had 17 bases not matched to a gene; V was cut back by 7 bases and J by 8 bases. Here the CDR3 reads CAIMGGPSGTSEYEQFF. CDR3 coding DNA: TGTGCCATCATGGGGGGCCCGTCCGGGACTAGCGAGTATGAGCAGTTCTTC.

The rearrangement links TRBV29-1 to TRBJ1-5; D remains unclear. V was trimmed by 4 bases and J by 8 bases, leaving 15 bases between them. CDR3 length: 13 amino acids. CDR1 is SQVTM and CDR2 is ANQGSEA in the germline V gene. The chain's CDR3 is CSVARAPREPQHF. CDR3 nucleotide sequence: TGCAGCGTTGCGAGGGCCCCCCGGGAGCCCCAGCATTTT.

The V and J genes are TRBV4-2 and TRBJ2-7, with D tentatively TRBD1 (7 bases). This CDR3 region has 17 residues. V was clipped by 4 bases and J by 7 bases, with 26 bases between them. Germline-derived CDR1 and CDR2 are LGHNA and YNFKEQ. The CDR3 sequence is CASSPTWGDSTPSEQYF. In DNA, the CDR3 is TGTGCCAGCAGCCCAACCTGGGGGGACAGCACTCCGAGTGAGCAGTACTTC.